The 4 T cell receptor beta chains below all came from one sample that was sequenced in a study of blood T cell repertoires in COVID-19. Using immunoSEQ multiplex PCR, the repertoire was profiled, and TCRdb retains in-frame clones only, with some absent. This table has about 84,000 clones, over 80% appearing once. Sequencing was performed on peripheral blood. The source of these receptors is a woman of 80 years or more with acute or convalescent COVID-19.

The V gene is TRBV7-6, the J gene TRBJ2-2; 7 nucleotides match TRBD2. The trim removed 1 base at V and 0 bases at J, leaving 5 bases unmatched. CDR1 is SGHVS and CDR2 is FNYEAQ in the germline V gene. The CDR3 is 17 residues long. The CDR3 here is CASSLVGSGANTGELFF. The CDR3 nucleotides are TGTGCCAGCAGCTTAGTGGGAAGCGGGGCGAACACCGGGGAGCTGTTTTTT.

The gene calls are TRBV5-5 and TRBJ1-2; TRBD1 agrees at 12 bases. Germline lookup yields CDR1 SGHKS and CDR2 YYEKEE (reference sequence). The CDR3 is 13 residues long. After removal of 4 bases from V and 11 bases from J, the junction contained 6 bases not matched to a gene. The CDR3 is CASSPGTGGAYTF. DNA for the CDR3: TGTGCCAGCAGCCCCGGGACAGGGGGCGCGTACACCTTC. The complete variable domain, with remaining parts taken from reference TRBV5-5 and TRBJ1-2, reads DAGVTQSPTHLIKTRGQQVTLRCSPISGHKSVSWYQQVLGQGPQFIFQYYEKEERGRGNFPDRFSARQFPNYSSELNVNALLLGDSALYLCASSPGTGGAYTFGSGTRLTVV.

The gene calls are TRBV27 and TRBJ2-7; D might be TRBD1 (7 bases). The CDR3 contains 13 residues. The V gene lost 5 bases and the J gene lost 4 bases, with 12 bases spanning the gap. Per the germline V gene, CDR1 is MNHEY and CDR2 is SMNVEV (reference sequence). In DNA form, the CDR3 reads TGTGCCAGCAGTCGCCAGGGGGGTTACGAGCAGTACTTC. It specifies CASSRQGGYEQYF.

The genes are TRBV5-4 and TRBJ2-3; unclear D gene. Per germline, CDR1 SGHNT and CDR2 YYREEE (reference sequence). This CDR3 spans 16 amino acids. Deletions cut 3 bases from V and 4 bases from J, with 18 bases between. The CDR3 protein is CASSSAPLGLSDTQYF. The CDR3, as DNA: TGTGCCAGCAGCTCCGCCCCCCTAGGTCTCTCAGATACGCAGTATTTT.